A selection of T cell receptor beta chains follows, all from one sample in a study of regulatory T cells in long-lasting Graves disease. TCRdb called the multiplex PCR reads again in MiXCR, with one record for every CDR3 protein. The sample includes roughly 450,000 distinct CDR3 sequences, roughly 20% of them seen just once. Sample: peripheral blood mononuclear cells (PBMCs), taken when the disease was refractory, from a patient treated with antithyroid drugs. These receptors were taken from a female donor with Graves disease. Each CDR3 is given with its conserved first and last residue. The D gene is left open where the match is weak. The size field is filled for only some rows; it gives once, few, many or a size class.

D gene,V gene,J gene,clone size,CDR3 protein,CDR3 DNA
TRBD2,TRBV28,TRBJ2-5,many,CASSSLLAGAWETQYF,TGTGCCAGCAGTTCGTTACTAGCGGGGGCCTGGGAGACCCAGTACTTC
-,TRBV7-9,TRBJ2-7,few,CASSLTNRGAFSYEQYF,TGTGCCAGCAGCTTAACTAATCGGGGCGCCTTCTCCTACGAGCAGTACTTC
TRBD2,TRBV30,TRBJ2-7,-,CAWSVTSGFYEQYF,TGTGCCTGGAGTGTCACTAGCGGTTTTTACGAGCAGTACTTC
-,TRBV5-5,TRBJ2-7,few,CASGGAVRSYEQYF,TGTGCCAGCGGCGGGGCCGTAAGGTCCTACGAGCAGTACTTC
-,TRBV30,TRBJ1-2,-,CAWSVADHHPEFRRIYGYTF,TGTGCCTGGAGTGTAGCCGATCACCATCCCGAGTTCCGACGCATCTATGGCTACACCTTC
-,TRBV12-3/TRBV12-4,TRBJ1-2,many,CASSFSGQRYYGYTF,TGTGCCAGCAGTTTTTCTGGCCAGAGGTACTATGGCTACACCTTC
-,TRBV20-1,TRBJ2-7,-,CSASRLDVSYEQYF,TGCAGTGCTAGCCGGTTGGACGTCAGCTACGAGCAGTACTTC
TRBD1,TRBV11-2,TRBJ1-5,many,CASSRGDRPGSEPQHF,TGTGCCAGCAGCAGGGGGGACAGACCAGGGAGTGAGCCCCAGCATTTT
-,TRBV20-1,TRBJ2-7,few,CSARDDSSYEQYF,TGCAGTGCTAGAGATGATTCTTCCTACGAGCAGTACTTC
TRBD1,TRBV7-9,TRBJ1-6,many,CASSLNRGNSPLHF,TGTGCCAGCAGCTTAAACAGGGGAAATTCACCCCTCCACTTT
TRBD1,TRBV12-3/TRBV12-4,TRBJ2-6,-,CASTADRGPGANVLTF,TGTGCCAGCACCGCGGACAGGGGGCCTGGGGCCAACGTCCTGACTTTC
-,TRBV5-1,TRBJ2-5,-,CASSRDFGETQYF,TGCGCCAGCAGCCGGGACTTCGGAGAGACCCAGTACTTC
-,TRBV4-1,TRBJ2-7,-,CASGQSDYEQYF,TGCGCCAGCGGTCAGTCCGACTACGAGCAGTACTTC
TRBD2,TRBV4-3,TRBJ2-5,few,CASSQLYGLAGRETQYF,TGCGCCAGCAGCCAACTTTACGGACTAGCGGGAAGAGAGACCCAGTACTTC
-,TRBV19,TRBJ1-5,many,CASSIGSGVGQPQHF,TGTGCCAGTAGTATTGGGTCAGGGGTTGGCCAGCCCCAGCATTTT
-,TRBV3-1,TRBJ2-7,many,CASSPGPAYEQYF,TGTGCCAGCAGCCCGGGCCCTGCCTACGAGCAGTACTTC
-,TRBV30,TRBJ1-1,few,CAWSHQHTEAFF,TGTGCCTGGAGTCACCAGCACACTGAAGCTTTCTTT
TRBD2,TRBV7-9,TRBJ2-4,-,CASSLAGRGRAGAKNIQYF,TGTGCCAGCAGCTTAGCCGGGCGCGGGAGGGCCGGGGCCAAAAACATTCAGTACTTC
TRBD2,TRBV5-1,TRBJ2-7,few,CASSLAWSSGRSYYEQYF,TGCGCCAGCAGCTTGGCTTGGTCTAGCGGGAGGTCCTACTACGAGCAGTACTTC
-,TRBV28,TRBJ1-4,many,CASRYQGKLFF,TGTGCCAGCAGGTACCAGGGAAAACTGTTTTTT
TRBD1,TRBV30,TRBJ1-2,few,CAWSVWGPQGSGYTF,TGTGCCTGGAGTGTATGGGGGCCACAGGGGAGCGGCTACACCTTC
-,TRBV11-1,TRBJ2-7,-,CASSSSGTPLYEQYF,TGTGCCAGCAGCTCCTCCGGGACACCCCTCTACGAGCAGTACTTC
-,TRBV7-2,TRBJ2-4,many,CASSLDGNIQYF,TGTGCCAGCAGCCTGGACGGAAACATTCAGTACTTC
-,TRBV6-1,TRBJ2-7,-,CASSQPPGARAGEQYF,TGTGCCAGCAGCCAACCACCGGGAGCGCGGGCGGGGGAGCAGTACTTC
TRBD1,TRBV6-1,TRBJ1-1,many,CASTKPGQGNTEAFF,TGTGCCAGCACCAAGCCGGGACAGGGGAACACTGAAGCTTTCTTT
TRBD2,TRBV27,TRBJ2-2,many,CASSLSRLAGSPGELFF,TGTGCCAGCAGTTTATCGAGACTAGCGGGAAGTCCCGGGGAGCTGTTTTTT
TRBD1,TRBV6-2/TRBV6-3,TRBJ2-1,few,CASSYSGTGNEQFF,TGTGCCAGCAGTTACTCCGGGACAGGCAATGAGCAGTTCTTC
TRBD2,TRBV28,TRBJ2-7,many,CASSFKLAGEQYF,TGTGCCAGCAGTTTCAAACTAGCGGGCGAGCAGTACTTC
-,TRBV11-2,TRBJ2-7,many,CASSAGGRYEQYF,TGTGCCAGCAGCGCAGGGGGGAGGTACGAGCAGTACTTC
TRBD2,TRBV18,TRBJ2-5,-,CASSPPSGPNQETQYF,TGTGCCAGCTCACCACCTAGCGGGCCAAACCAAGAGACCCAGTACTTC
-,TRBV20-1,TRBJ1-2,few,CSAKRELYGYTF,TGCAGTGCTAAGCGCGAGCTCTATGGCTACACCTTC
TRBD2,TRBV12-3/TRBV12-4,TRBJ2-2,-,CAGASSLYPGLAGATGELFF,TGTGCCGGTGCCAGCAGCTTATACCCGGGACTAGCGGGAGCTACCGGGGAGCTGTTTTTT
TRBD2,TRBV11-2,TRBJ2-7,many,CASSLEAGLAGDMYEQYF,TGTGCCAGCAGCTTAGAGGCCGGACTAGCGGGAGATATGTACGAGCAGTACTTC
TRBD1,TRBV7-8,TRBJ1-2,many,CASSLGRGVKGYTF,TGTGCCAGCAGCTTGGGCAGGGGGGTGAAAGGCTACACCTTC
-,TRBV5-1,TRBJ2-7,few,CASSLGAGGRSLREQYF,TGCGCCAGCAGCTTGGGGGCCGGGGGACGGTCCCTACGCGAGCAGTACTTC
-,TRBV20-1,TRBJ1-2,many,CSARQENGYTF,TGCAGTGCTAGACAGGAAAATGGCTACACCTTC
TRBD1,TRBV28,TRBJ2-2,many,CASSFQASTGVDTGELFF,TGTGCCAGCAGTTTTCAGGCTTCGACAGGGGTCGACACCGGGGAGCTGTTTTTT
TRBD1,TRBV10-3,TRBJ2-2,-,CAISDRGRVGTEELFF,TGTGCCATCAGTGACAGGGGGCGGGTCGGGACCGAGGAGCTGTTTTTT
-,TRBV7-9,TRBJ2-4,few,CASSSKGGSKNIQYF,TGTGCCAGCAGCTCTAAGGGGGGGTCCAAAAACATTCAGTACTTC
-,TRBV11-2,TRBJ2-3,many,CASSLRGGVSTDTQYF,TGTGCCAGCAGCCTAAGAGGGGGAGTTAGCACAGATACGCAGTATTTT
TRBD1,TRBV6-2/TRBV6-3,TRBJ2-1,-,CASSYSGTGGAWNEQFF,TGTGCCAGCAGTTATAGTGGGACAGGGGGCGCGTGGAATGAGCAGTTCTTC
-,TRBV24-1,TRBJ1-5,many,CATATGTQPQHF,TGTGCCACCGCAACAGGGACTCAGCCCCAGCATTTT
TRBD1,TRBV20-1,TRBJ2-5,-,CSASKGASETQYF,TGCAGTGCTAGTAAGGGGGCTAGCGAGACCCAGTACTTC
TRBD1,TRBV3-1,TRBJ2-7,many,CASSLGTGVNEQYF,TGTGCCAGCAGCCTTGGGACAGGGGTCAACGAGCAGTACTTC
-,TRBV28,TRBJ2-4,-,CASSTLRDIQYF,TGTGCCAGCAGTACCCTCCGGGACATTCAGTACTTC
TRBD1,TRBV4-1,TRBJ1-6,-,CASSLEGAYNSPLHF,TGCGCCAGCAGCCTAGAGGGGGCTTATAATTCACCCCTCCACTTT
-,TRBV6-1,TRBJ1-4,few,CASSPSGGGGEKLFF,TGTGCCAGCAGCCCCTCCGGTGGGGGTGGTGAAAAACTGTTTTTT
-,TRBV6-1,TRBJ1-5,-,CASRTHFFDRLGSNQPQHF,TGTGCCAGCAGGACACATTTTTTCGACAGGCTCGGAAGCAATCAGCCCCAGCATTTT
TRBD1,TRBV6-1,TRBJ2-7,many,CASRGQGTFGEQYF,TGTGCCAGCAGAGGACAGGGTACGTTCGGCGAGCAGTACTTC
-,TRBV18,TRBJ2-7,many,CASSPVPSSYEQYF,TGTGCCAGCTCACCAGTACCCAGCTCCTACGAGCAGTACTTC
TRBD1,TRBV7-3,TRBJ2-7,-,CASNVPGDRVFHVQYF,TGTGCCAGCAACGTCCCTGGGGACAGGGTTTTTCACGTGCAGTACTTC
-,TRBV6-2/TRBV6-3,TRBJ2-4,many,CASSYSSPRVIAKNIQYF,TGTGCCAGCAGTTACTCGAGTCCCCGGGTCATAGCCAAAAACATTCAGTACTTC